Listed here are 28 T cell receptor beta chains from one sample, sequenced in a study of cytomegalovirus exposure and HLA in healthy donors. Primers: 60 Vbeta forward and 13 Jbeta reverse. Sequenced by immunoSEQ multiplex PCR; TCRdb stores in-frame clones only, minus some. Listed are over 20,000 clones; over 20% falls within the top ten. The specimen sequenced was PBMCs. All receptors derive from a man aged 60-69 years in good health and CMV-seropositive.

This chain uses TRBV30 with TRBJ2-7; D perhaps matches TRBD2 (5 bases). V was cut by 1 base and J by 5 bases, with 18 bases left in between. This CDR3 comprises 15 residues. Germline CDR1 GTSNPN, CDR2 SVGIG (reference sequence). The CDR3 bases are TGTGCCTGGAGTGCCCGGGAAATGGATGGGGACGAGCAGTACTTC. It yields the protein CAWSAREMDGDEQYF.

The V gene is TRBV9, the J gene TRBJ1-2; D is perhaps TRBD1 (6 bases). This CDR3 spans 15 amino acids. Germline CDR1 SGDLS, CDR2 YYNGEE. V was clipped by 6 bases and J by 2 bases, with 17 bases between them. CDR3 in DNA: TGTGCCAGCACCCAAGGCGGGGGGCAGAACTATGGCTACACCTTC. It specifies CASTQGGGQNYGYTF.

The chain carries TRBV4-2 and TRBJ2-3; 7 nucleotides match TRBD2. V gave up 4 bases and J gave up 4 bases; unmatched junction bases: 8. CDR3 length: 15 residues. Per germline, CDR1 LGHNA and CDR2 YNFKEQ. CDR3 sequence (DNA): TGTGCCAGCAGCCCTCGCGGGCGGGAGCCAGATACGCAGTATTTT. Protein: CASSPRGREPDTQYF.

The CDR3 spells CASSLAGQHYEQYF. DNA of the CDR3: TGTGCCAGCAGCTTGGCGGGACAGCACTACGAGCAGTACTTC. This chain links TRBV5-4 with TRBJ2-7; 7 bases agree with TRBD1. The CDR3 runs 14 residues. CDR1 and CDR2 (germline): SGHNT, YYREEE (reference sequence). The V gene end was trimmed by 0 bases and the J gene end by 3 bases; junction bases not matched to a gene: 3.

The rearrangement joins TRBV30 to TRBJ2-7; 7 nucleotides agree with TRBD1. Per the germline V gene, CDR1 is GTSNPN and CDR2 is SVGIG (reference sequence). This CDR3 is 12 amino acids long. Losses at the gene ends were 7 bases for V and 2 bases for J; bases not matched to a gene: 5. This CDR3 reads CAYNRGPYEQYF. CDR3 sequence (DNA): TGTGCCTATAACAGGGGCCCCTACGAGCAGTACTTC.

The rearrangement uses TRBV25-1 and TRBJ2-7, with 10 bases fitting TRBD1. Germline V lookup: CDR1 MGHDK, CDR2 SYGVNS. This CDR3 is 15 amino acids long. V dropped 4 bases and J dropped 4; count of bases not matched to a gene: 7. CDR3 nucleotides: TGTGCCAGCAGTGTCTCCGGGACAGGGGTGTACGAGCAGTACTTC. Its translation: CASSVSGTGVYEQYF.

This sequence joins TRBV5-4 and TRBJ1-1; possible D gene TRBD1, 5 bases. The CDR3 spans 14 residues. Germline V gene data show CDR1 as SGHNT and CDR2 as YYREEE (reference sequence). Trimming took off 0 bases at V and 1 base at J, with 7 bases between the two ends. CDR3 loop: CASSLARANTEAFF. The CDR3 nucleotides are TGTGCCAGCAGCTTGGCCAGGGCGAACACTGAAGCTTTCTTT.

The chain couples TRBV27 to TRBJ2-1; the match to TRBD2 covers 10 bases. CDR3 size: 17 residues. Germline loops: CDR1 MNHEY, CDR2 SMNVEV (reference sequence). The trim removed 5 bases at V and 4 bases at J, leaving 11 bases unmatched. The CDR3 DNA sequence: TGTGCCAGCAGTACGATACCGCGGACTAGCGGTTACAATGAGCAGTTCTTC. This encodes CASSTIPRTSGYNEQFF.

The rearrangement uses TRBV5-1 and TRBJ2-2; 7 bases agree with TRBD2. V gave up 4 bases and J gave up 3 bases; unmatched junction bases: 6. CDR1 and CDR2 from the germline V gene are SGHRS and YFSETQ. This CDR3 spans 15 amino acids. The CDR3 loop is CASSGSGADTGELFF. CDR3 nucleotides: TGCGCCAGCAGCGGGAGCGGGGCGGACACCGGGGAGCTGTTTTTT.

V and J are TRBV10-1 and TRBJ2-3; D might be TRBD2 (7 bases). The CDR3 sequence is 17 residues long. Trimming shortened V by 6 bases and J by 5 bases, and 24 bases separated the two germline ends. CDR1 and CDR2 from the germline V gene are WNHNN and SYGVQD (reference sequence). CDR3 sequence: CASSPFEGGHVGDTQYF. As DNA, the CDR3 is TGCGCCAGCAGCCCCTTCGAGGGGGGGCATGTAGGAGATACGCAGTATTTT.

The V call is TRBV7-9, the J call TRBJ1-5; weak D call: TRBD1 (6 bases). CDR3 length: 14 residues. With 5 bases removed from V and 6 bases from J, the gap between germline ends came to 14 bases. Germline-derived CDR1 and CDR2 are SEHNR and FQNEAQ (reference sequence). The DNA of the CDR3 is TGTGCCAGCAGCATACAGGGTATTGGTCAGCCCCAGCATTTT. The encoded protein is CASSIQGIGQPQHF.

The gene calls are TRBV29-1 and TRBJ1-2, with 9 bases identical to TRBD1. V was pared by 4 bases and J by 3 bases, with 9 bases of the junction left unmatched. The CDR3 length is 15 residues. The germline V gene has CDR1 SQVTM and CDR2 ANQGSEA. The DNA for the CDR3 is TGCAGCGTTGCCGGGACAGGGAGAAACGACTATGGCTACACCTTC. It encodes CSVAGTGRNDYGYTF.

This sequence joins TRBV5-1 and TRBJ1-1; TRBD1 matches 10 bases. The CDR3 contains 16 residues. The V gene end was trimmed by 4 bases and the J gene end by 5 bases; junction bases not matched to a gene: 11. Germline CDR1 SGHRS, CDR2 YFSETQ. The CDR3 nucleotides read TGCGCCAGCAGCAGGGGGACAGGGGCCGTCGGGACTGAAGCTTTCTTT. This translates into CASSRGTGAVGTEAFF.

The J gene is TRBJ1-1, the V gene TRBV6-6; no firm D call. This CDR3 spans 13 amino acids. CDR1 and CDR2 (germline): MNHNY, SVGAGI (reference sequence). V lost 2 bases to trimming and J lost 0 bases, with 4 bases between them. CDR3 sequence reads: CASSYPMNTEAFF. The CDR3 region has the DNA TGTGCCAGCAGTTACCCTATGAACACTGAAGCTTTCTTT.

J is TRBJ1-1 and V is TRBV30; 7 bases match TRBD1. V was clipped by 4 bases and J by 5 bases; unmatched bases: 7. In germline, CDR1 is GTSNPN, CDR2 SVGIG (reference sequence). The length of the CDR3 is 13 residues. Here the CDR3 DNA reads TGTGCCTGGAATGTAGGGGGCGCGACTGAAGCTTTCTTT. Translated: CAWNVGGATEAFF.

This sequence joins TRBV6-1 and TRBJ2-7; 11 bases match TRBD2. The CDR3 extends over 15 amino acids. After removal of 7 bases from V and 3 bases from J, the junction contained 8 bases not matched to a gene. Germline assignment: CDR1 MNHNS and CDR2 SASEGT. This chain's CDR3 is CASTLPLAGGYEQYF. The CDR3 DNA reads as TGTGCCAGCACCTTGCCCCTAGCGGGAGGCTACGAGCAGTACTTC.

This sequence joins TRBV5-1 and TRBJ2-2; no definite D call. Germline loops: CDR1 SGHRS, CDR2 YFSETQ. The CDR3 covers 13 residues. V gave up 3 bases and J gave up 5 bases, with 8 bases separating them. CDR3 nucleotides: TGCGCCAGCAGCTCAACCCTAACCGGGGAGCTGTTTTTT. Translating it yields CASSSTLTGELFF.

The rearrangement joins TRBV29-1 to TRBJ2-1; weak D call: TRBD1 (7 bases). The ends were cut back, 4 bases at V and 5 bases at J, with 15 bases in the middle. Per germline, CDR1 SQVTM and CDR2 ANQGSEA. The CDR3 is 14 amino acids. The DNA of the CDR3 is TGCAGCGTTGTGGAGGGACAGCCTGACAATGAGCAGTTCTTC. Translating gives CSVVEGQPDNEQFF.

This chain uses TRBV6-5 with TRBJ1-2; perhaps TRBD1 as D (5 bases). Germline V gene data show CDR1 as MNHEY and CDR2 as SVGAGI. Trimming stripped 0 bases from V and 7 bases from J, with 9 bases between. The CDR3 is made up of 13 amino acids. This CDR3 reads CASSYSEGFGYTF. The DNA for the CDR3 is TGTGCCAGCAGTTACTCGGAGGGGTTTGGCTACACCTTC.

This chain uses TRBV7-7 with TRBJ2-2; a possible D gene is TRBD2 (6 bases). The V end was cut by 1 base, the J end by 0 bases, with 9 bases between. CDR1 is SSHAT and CDR2 is FNYEAQ in the germline V gene (reference sequence). CDR3 length: 16 residues. As DNA, the CDR3 is TGTGCCAGCAGCTTAGTCCCGGGAGCGAACACCGGGGAGCTGTTTTTT. Residues: CASSLVPGANTGELFF.

This chain links TRBV5-1 with TRBJ2-5; 8 bases agree with TRBD2. The CDR3 covers 16 residues. The V segment lost 0 bases and the J segment 4 bases; nucleotides outside the gene matches: 8. Looked up from germline, CDR1 is SGHRS and CDR2 is YFSETQ. CDR3 bases: TGCGCCAGCAGCTTGGCTCCCCCGGGGGGGGGAGAGACCCAGTACTTC. Protein: CASSLAPPGGGETQYF. The full variable domain, completed using reference TRBV5-1 and TRBJ2-5, is KAGVTQTPRYLIKTRGQQVTLSCSPISGHRSVSWYQQTPGQGLQFLFEYFSETQRNKGNFPGRFSGRQFSNSRSEMNVSTLELGDSALYLCASSLAPPGGGETQYFGPGTRLLVL.

The chain combines TRBV18 with TRBJ2-7; D may be TRBD2 (5 bases). CDR3 length equals 13 residues. The V and J ends lost 1 base and 6 bases respectively, with 10 bases between them. The germline V gene has CDR1 KGHSH and CDR2 LQKENI. CDR3 in amino acids: CASSPRVEAEQYF. The CDR3 region has the DNA TGTGCCAGCTCACCACGGGTGGAGGCCGAGCAGTACTTC.

This chain links TRBV7-9 with TRBJ2-1; the match to TRBD2 covers 9 bases. The ends lost 0 bases at V and 6 bases at J; junction bases unmatched: 3. Germline V gives CDR1 SEHNR, CDR2 FQNEAQ (reference sequence). The CDR3 sequence is 15 residues long. The CDR3 loop is CASSLAISGSNEQFF. Written as DNA, the CDR3 is TGTGCCAGCAGCTTAGCTATTAGCGGGAGCAATGAGCAGTTCTTC.

The J gene is TRBJ2-7, the V gene TRBV6-5, with 13 bases lining up with TRBD2. J gave up 0 bases and V 2 bases, and 1 base lay outside the gene matches. CDR1 and CDR2 (germline): MNHEY, SVGAGI. The CDR3 runs to 16 residues. For the CDR3, the DNA is TGTGCCAGCAGTTACCGGACTAGCGGGAGCTCCTACGAGCAGTACTTC. It specifies CASSYRTSGSSYEQYF.

The chain employs TRBV7-9 and TRBJ1-1; 10 nucleotides match TRBD1. The CDR3 is 15 amino acids. J was trimmed by 5 bases and V by 5 bases; bases with no gene match: 8. CDR1 and CDR2 (germline): SEHNR, FQNEAQ (reference sequence). DNA for the CDR3: TGTGCCAGCAGCCCTCGACAGGGGGCAGGGACTGAAGCTTTCTTT. Amino acids: CASSPRQGAGTEAFF.

The rearrangement joins TRBV7-9 to TRBJ2-5; D call uncertain. CDR1 and CDR2 from the germline V gene are SEHNR and FQNEAQ (reference sequence). CDR3 length equals 12 residues. Trimming pared 6 bases from V and 5 bases from J, leaving 10 bases between. CDR3 sequence: CASRTREETQYF. DNA of the CDR3: TGTGCCAGCAGAACGAGAGAGGAGACCCAGTACTTC.

The chain combines TRBV29-1 with TRBJ2-1; 8 nucleotides line up with TRBD1. The V and J ends lost 4 bases and 5 bases, in that order; junction bases with no gene match: 7. Germline assignment: CDR1 SQVTM and CDR2 ANQGSEA. The CDR3 is 14 amino acids. The CDR3 DNA follows: TGCAGCGTTGCCAGGGGGCTGTCCGACAATGAGCAGTTCTTC. As protein: CSVARGLSDNEQFF.

The chain has TRBV5-6 and TRBJ2-2, with 7 bases matching TRBD2. The CDR3 is 14 amino acids. J gave up 7 bases and V 4 bases, and 7 bases lay outside the gene matches. Germline loops: CDR1 SGHDT, CDR2 YYEEEE. CDR3 coding DNA: TGTGCCAGCAGCCCCACTCGGGGGGACGGGGAGCTGTTTTTT. It yields the protein CASSPTRGDGELFF.